This is a list of T cell receptor beta chains from one sample in a study of technical replicates of blood from several donors. Repertoires were generated with immunoSEQ multiplex PCR, while TCRdb's copy carries only in-frame clones and drops some. The table includes nearly 70,000 clones, roughly nine tenths detected once. Sequenced material: T cells isolated from PBMCs. Source of these receptors: a human donor in good health. Both conserved end residues are part of each CDR3. A D gene is named only where the DNA matches it firmly. The listing skips clone size in some rows; elsewhere it reads once, few, many or a size class.

d_call	j_call	cdr3_length	v_call	clone_size	cdr3_aa	cdr3_nt
TRBD1	TRBJ2-1	16	TRBV7-8	-	CASSLRGTGGLDEQFF	TGTGCCAGCAGCTTACGTGGGACAGGGGGCTTGGATGAGCAGTTCTTC
TRBD1	TRBJ1-5	15	TRBV16	-	CASSQTGTGEQPQHF	TGTGCCAGCAGTCAAACCGGGACAGGGGAACAGCCCCAGCATTTT
-	TRBJ1-3	13	TRBV6-1	-	CASQQGFLHTIYF	TGTGCCAGCCAACAGGGTTTTTTACACACCATATATTTT
-	TRBJ2-7	13	TRBV5-4	-	CASSRDRFYEQYF	TGTGCCAGCAGCCGCGACAGGTTCTACGAGCAGTACTTC
-	TRBJ1-1	14	TRBV11-1	once	CASSLVQGNTEAFF	TGTGCCAGCAGCTTAGTTCAGGGGAACACTGAAGCTTTCTTT
-	TRBJ1-4	13	TRBV5-1	-	CASRRQLNEKLFF	TGCGCCAGCAGACGTCAACTGAATGAAAAACTGTTTTTT
-	TRBJ2-3	15	TRBV19	-	CASSIVSGAPDTQYF	TGTGCCAGTAGTATAGTATCAGGGGCTCCAGATACGCAGTATTTT
TRBD2	TRBJ2-1	14	TRBV19	-	CASSIAGGVDEQFF	TGTGCCAGTAGTATAGCGGGAGGTGTCGATGAGCAGTTCTTC
-	TRBJ1-5	15	TRBV18	once	CASSPRTAQDQPQHF	TGTGCCAGCTCACCTAGGACAGCCCAAGATCAGCCCCAGCATTTT
TRBD1	TRBJ2-3	14	TRBV28	-	CAISTGSYTDTQYF	TGTGCCATATCGACAGGGTCTTACACAGATACGCAGTATTTT
-	TRBJ1-1	13	TRBV9	-	CASSVELVTAAFF	TGTGCCAGCAGCGTAGAACTGGTGACAGCAGCTTTCTTT
-	TRBJ2-3	14	TRBV10-3	-	CAIKGGNSTDTQYF	TGTGCCATCAAGGGCGGGAACAGCACAGATACGCAGTATTTT
-	TRBJ2-1	14	TRBV28	few	CASSSPPTTAREFF	TGTGCCAGCAGTTCGCCTCCGACGACTGCCAGAGAGTTCTTC
-	TRBJ2-2	13	TRBV28	once	CASGLGAIGELFF	TGTGCCAGTGGATTGGGGGCAATCGGGGAGCTGTTTTTT
TRBD1	TRBJ1-1	17	TRBV5-1	-	CASSTGTGGMGNTEAFF	TGCGCCAGCAGCACCGGGACAGGGGGCATGGGGAACACTGAAGCTTTCTTT
TRBD1	TRBJ1-5	14	TRBV19	-	CASHVGQGNQPQHF	TGTGCCAGTCACGTGGGACAGGGCAATCAGCCCCAGCATTTT
-	TRBJ1-1	11	TRBV29-1	-	CSVGDRTEAFF	TGCAGCGTAGGGGATAGGACTGAAGCTTTCTTT
-	TRBJ2-7	14	TRBV23-1	-	CASSKTGSHYEQYF	TGCGCCAGCAGTAAAACAGGGTCCCACTACGAGCAGTACTTC
-	TRBJ2-2	17	TRBV9	-	CASSSHGTGHGTGELFF	TGTGCCAGCAGCTCCCATGGGACGGGACACGGGACCGGGGAGCTGTTTTTT
TRBD2	TRBJ2-7	12	TRBV30	once	CASEAGNYEQYF	TGTGCCTCCGAAGCGGGGAACTACGAGCAGTACTTC
TRBD1	TRBJ2-5	15	TRBV11-1	-	CASSLVGTVQETQYF	TGTGCCAGCAGCTTAGTTGGGACAGTGCAAGAGACCCAGTACTTC
-	TRBJ2-3	16	TRBV7-8	-	CASRYGRDRDTDTQYF	TGTGCCAGCAGATACGGGCGGGACAGAGACACAGATACGCAGTATTTT
TRBD2	TRBJ2-7	13	TRBV6-5	-	CASSRGLVYEQYF	TGTGCCAGCAGCCGCGGACTAGTCTACGAGCAGTACTTC
-	TRBJ2-2	13	TRBV9	-	CASSVGGHGELFF	TGTGCCAGCAGCGTGGGGGGGCACGGGGAGCTGTTTTTT
TRBD2	TRBJ2-1	16	TRBV4-2	-	CASSQDSQREGNEQFF	TGTGCCAGCAGCCAAGATTCCCAGCGGGAGGGCAATGAGCAGTTCTTC
TRBD2	TRBJ2-3	16	TRBV9	-	CASSVEISGRTDTQYF	TGTGCCAGCAGCGTAGAAATCAGCGGGAGAACAGATACGCAGTATTTT
-	TRBJ2-6	16	TRBV7-9	-	CASSLGEGAGANVLTF	TGTGCCAGCAGCTTAGGGGAGGGGGCTGGGGCCAACGTCCTGACTTTC
-	TRBJ2-7	14	TRBV19	-	CASRQAGYSYEQYF	TGTGCCAGTAGACAGGCAGGATACTCCTACGAGCAGTACTTC
TRBD2	TRBJ2-7	21	TRBV18	-	CASSGAGPQGLAGGSPYEQYF	TGTGCCAGCTCAGGAGCTGGTCCGCAGGGACTAGCGGGAGGGAGCCCCTACGAGCAGTACTTC
-	TRBJ2-7	12	TRBV5-1	once	CASRSRTYEQYF	TGCGCCAGCAGATCTAGAACCTACGAGCAGTACTTC
TRBD1	TRBJ1-1	13	TRBV5-4	-	CASTPQGDTEAFF	TGTGCCAGCACTCCACAGGGGGACACTGAAGCTTTCTTT
TRBD1	TRBJ2-7	15	TRBV9	-	CASSPRPGQTYEQYF	TGTGCCAGCAGCCCCCGTCCGGGACAGACCTACGAGCAGTACTTC
-	TRBJ2-3	15	TRBV19	-	CASSMSQGRADTQYF	TGTGCCAGTAGTATGTCACAGGGTCGGGCAGATACGCAGTATTTT
-	TRBJ2-7	14	TRBV4-2	-	CASSTQGGYYEQYF	TGTGCCAGCAGCACCCAGGGGGGATACTACGAGCAGTACTTC
TRBD2	TRBJ2-1	17	TRBV27	-	CASSPSGSAGKSNEQFF	TGTGCCAGCAGTCCTAGCGGGAGCGCAGGGAAGTCGAATGAGCAGTTCTTC
TRBD1	TRBJ1-2	14	TRBV30	once	CAWSVLGQGGGYTF	TGTGCCTGGAGTGTACTCGGACAGGGTGGTGGCTACACCTTC
-	TRBJ2-7	13	TRBV7-3	-	CASSSGSSYEQYF	TGTGCCAGCAGCTCGGGTAGCTCCTACGAGCAGTACTTC
-	TRBJ2-3	13	TRBV25-1	once	CASSEPAGLTQYF	TGTGCCAGCAGTGAACCAGCGGGCTTGACGCAGTATTTT
-	TRBJ1-5	12	TRBV4-2	-	CASRQGNQPQHF	TGTGCCAGCAGACAGGGTAATCAGCCCCAGCATTTT
-	TRBJ1-2	14	TRBV25-1	-	CASSEFGGSYGYTF	TGTGCCAGCAGTGAATTTGGGGGCAGCTATGGCTACACCTTC
TRBD2	TRBJ2-3	16	TRBV19	-	CASSPELAGGPDTQYF	TGTGCCAGTAGTCCCGAATTAGCGGGAGGGCCAGATACGCAGTATTTT
-	TRBJ1-1	14	TRBV21-1	-	CASSKGSGRAEAFF	TGTGCCAGCAGCAAAGGGTCCGGGAGGGCTGAAGCTTTCTTT
TRBD1	TRBJ1-3	15	TRBV30	-	CAWSKQGASGNTIYF	TGTGCCTGGAGTAAACAGGGGGCGTCGGGAAACACCATATATTTT
TRBD1	TRBJ1-2	13	TRBV7-3	few	CASSYGQGYGYTF	TGTGCCAGCAGCTATGGACAGGGCTATGGCTACACCTTC
-	TRBJ2-7	11	TRBV20-1	-	CSARDGRKQYF	TGCAGTGCTAGAGATGGCAGGAAGCAGTACTTC
-	TRBJ2-1	13	TRBV29-1	-	CSVAGGEDNEQFF	TGCAGCGTTGCGGGGGGCGAGGACAATGAGCAGTTCTTC